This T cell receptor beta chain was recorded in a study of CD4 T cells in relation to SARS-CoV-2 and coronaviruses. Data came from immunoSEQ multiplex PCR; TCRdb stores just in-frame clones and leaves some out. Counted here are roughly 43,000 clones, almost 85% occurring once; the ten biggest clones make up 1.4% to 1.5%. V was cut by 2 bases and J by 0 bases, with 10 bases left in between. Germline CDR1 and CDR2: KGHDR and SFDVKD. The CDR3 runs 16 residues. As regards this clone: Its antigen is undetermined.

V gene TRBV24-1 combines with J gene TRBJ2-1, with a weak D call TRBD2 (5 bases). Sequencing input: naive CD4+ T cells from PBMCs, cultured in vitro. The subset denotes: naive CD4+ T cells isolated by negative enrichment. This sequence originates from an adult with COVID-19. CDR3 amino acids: CATSDSGVSSYNEQFF. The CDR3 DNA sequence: TGTGCCACCAGTGATTCCGGGGTTAGCTCCTACAATGAGCAGTTCTTC.